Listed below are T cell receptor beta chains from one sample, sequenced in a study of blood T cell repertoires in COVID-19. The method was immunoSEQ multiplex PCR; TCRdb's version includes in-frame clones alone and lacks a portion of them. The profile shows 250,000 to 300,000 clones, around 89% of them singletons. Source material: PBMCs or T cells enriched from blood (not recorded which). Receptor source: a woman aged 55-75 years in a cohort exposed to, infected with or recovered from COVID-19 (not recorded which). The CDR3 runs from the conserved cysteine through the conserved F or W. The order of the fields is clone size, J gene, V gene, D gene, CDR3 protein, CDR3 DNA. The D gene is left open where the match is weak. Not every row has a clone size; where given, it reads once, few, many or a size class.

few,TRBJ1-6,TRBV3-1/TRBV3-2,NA,CASSPPSYNSPLHF,TGTGCCAGCAGTCCTCCCTCCTATAATTCACCCCTCCACTTT
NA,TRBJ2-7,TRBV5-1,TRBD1,CASSLDGTGDNEQYF,TGCGCCAGCAGCTTGGATGGGACAGGGGATAACGAGCAGTACTTC
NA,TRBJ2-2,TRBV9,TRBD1,CASSPGTAGELFF,TGTGCCAGCAGCCCAGGGACAGCCGGGGAGCTGTTTTTT
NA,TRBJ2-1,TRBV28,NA,CASSLYNEQFF,TGTGCCAGCAGCCTATACAATGAGCAGTTCTTC
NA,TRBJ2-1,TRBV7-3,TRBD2,CASSLGLATEQFF,TGTGCCAGCAGCTTAGGACTAGCGACTGAGCAGTTCTTC
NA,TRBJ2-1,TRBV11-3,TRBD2,CASSPSGRYNEQFF,TGTGCCAGCAGTCCTAGCGGCCGCTACAATGAGCAGTTCTTC
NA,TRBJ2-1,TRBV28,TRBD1,CASSLQGADNEQFF,TGTGCCAGCAGTTTACAGGGGGCCGACAATGAGCAGTTCTTC
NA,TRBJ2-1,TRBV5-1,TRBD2,CASSGVGRALNEQFF,TGCGCCAGCAGCGGGGTCGGGAGGGCCCTCAATGAGCAGTTCTTC
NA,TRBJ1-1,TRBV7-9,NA,CASSLERGTEAFF,TGTGCCAGCAGCTTAGAGCGTGGGACTGAAGCTTTCTTT
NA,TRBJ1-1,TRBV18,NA,CASSPGGNMNTEAFF,TGTGCCAGCTCACCAGGGGGGAACATGAACACTGAAGCTTTCTTT
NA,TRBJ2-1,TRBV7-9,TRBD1,CASSPGTGGRDEQFF,TGTGCCAGCAGCCCCGGGACAGGGGGGAGGGATGAGCAGTTCTTC
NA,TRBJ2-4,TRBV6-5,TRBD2,CASSYSGLAGGDIQYF,TGTGCCAGCAGTTACTCCGGACTAGCGGGGGGGGACATTCAGTACTTC
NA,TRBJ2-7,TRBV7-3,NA,CASSTTKATAQEVYEQYF,TGTGCCAGCAGTACTACGAAAGCGACAGCTCAAGAAGTATACGAGCAGTACTTC
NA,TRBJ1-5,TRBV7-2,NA,CASSRTINQPQHF,TGTGCCAGCAGCCGTACAATTAATCAGCCCCAGCATTTT
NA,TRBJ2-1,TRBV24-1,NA,CATKDTYNEQFF,TGTGCCACCAAGGACACCTACAATGAGCAGTTCTTC
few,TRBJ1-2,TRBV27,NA,CASSFLQGNYGYTF,TGTGCCAGCAGTTTCTTACAGGGAAACTATGGCTACACCTTC
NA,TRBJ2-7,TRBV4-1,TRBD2,CASSLRHSGDLDSYEQYF,TGCGCCAGCAGCCTCAGACATAGCGGGGATTTAGACTCCTACGAGCAGTACTTC
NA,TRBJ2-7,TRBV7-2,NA,CASSWDFNSYEQYF,TGTGCCAGCAGCTGGGACTTTAACTCCTACGAGCAGTACTTC
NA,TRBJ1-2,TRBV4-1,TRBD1,CASSQTLAGTVLLAF,TGCGCCAGCAGCCAAACCTTAGCCGGGACAGTGCTCCTCGCCTTC
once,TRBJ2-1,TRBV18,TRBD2,CASSPLPSGRNNEQFF,TGTGCCAGCTCACCACTGCCTAGCGGGAGGAACAATGAGCAGTTCTTC
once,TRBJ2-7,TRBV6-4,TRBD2,CASSDSWAGGGYEQYF,TGTGCCAGCAGTGACTCGTGGGCGGGAGGCGGCTACGAGCAGTACTTC
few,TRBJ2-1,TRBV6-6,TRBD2,CASSQGTSGSSYNEQFF,TGTGCCAGCAGTCAGGGGACTAGCGGGAGCTCCTACAATGAGCAGTTCTTC
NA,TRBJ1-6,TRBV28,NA,CASKLGRNWPLHF,TGTGCCAGCAAATTGGGGCGGAATTGGCCCCTCCACTTT